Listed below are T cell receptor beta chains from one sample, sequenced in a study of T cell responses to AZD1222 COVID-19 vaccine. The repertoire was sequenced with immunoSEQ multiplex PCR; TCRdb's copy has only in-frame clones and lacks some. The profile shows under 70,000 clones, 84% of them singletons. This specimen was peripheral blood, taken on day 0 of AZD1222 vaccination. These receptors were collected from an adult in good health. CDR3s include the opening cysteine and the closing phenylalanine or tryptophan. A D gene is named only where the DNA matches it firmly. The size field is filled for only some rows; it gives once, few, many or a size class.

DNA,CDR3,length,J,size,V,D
TGTGCCAGCAGCCCCCGGACAGGGGGAAGCACAGATACGCAGTATTTT,CASSPRTGGSTDTQYF,16,TRBJ2-3,.,TRBV7-8,TRBD1
TGTGCCAGCAGTCTCGGGACAGCTGGCTACACCTTC,CASSLGTAGYTF,12,TRBJ1-2,.,TRBV28,TRBD1
TGTGCCAGCAGCCTCCGGACTGGTTACGAGCAGTACTTC,CASSLRTGYEQYF,13,TRBJ2-7,.,TRBV11-2,.
TGTGCCACCGTTCACGGTGAGCAGTTCTTC,CATVHGEQFF,10,TRBJ2-1,.,TRBV19,.
TGTGCCAGCAGCCAAATGCAGGGCGTTGGGAATGAGCAGTTCTTC,CASSQMQGVGNEQFF,15,TRBJ2-1,once,TRBV3-1/TRBV3-2,.
TGTGCCTGGACTGGGACAGGATCTGGAAAACTGTTTTTT,CAWTGTGSGKLFF,13,TRBJ1-4,.,TRBV30,TRBD1
TGTGCCAGCAGCCCGGACACTCGGAAGGGCAATTCACCCCTCCACTTT,CASSPDTRKGNSPLHF,16,TRBJ1-6,few,TRBV7-8,.
TGTGCCAGCGACCAACTCGGGGGTCCTTATGGCTACACCTTC,CASDQLGGPYGYTF,14,TRBJ1-2,once,TRBV7-2,.
TGCAGCGTTGAACGGGCGGAGGGCAGCACAGATACGCAGTATTTT,CSVERAEGSTDTQYF,15,TRBJ2-3,.,TRBV29-1,.
TGCAGCGTTGAACCAGTAGAGAACTATGGCTACACCTTC,CSVEPVENYGYTF,13,TRBJ1-2,.,TRBV29-1,.
TGTGCCAGCAGCGTAGTCGACAGGGTCACCGGGGAGCTGTTTTTT,CASSVVDRVTGELFF,15,TRBJ2-2,few,TRBV9,TRBD1
TGTGCCAGTAGTACGGGACAGGGCCACGTCCCCCTCCACTTT,CASSTGQGHVPLHF,14,TRBJ1-6,.,TRBV19,TRBD1
TGCAGCGTTGATAGTAGATCTGAGCAGTTCTTC,CSVDSRSEQFF,11,TRBJ2-1,few,TRBV29-1,.
TGTGCCAGCAGCCGACATGTGCCCGGGGAGCTGTTTTTT,CASSRHVPGELFF,13,TRBJ2-2,.,TRBV3-1/TRBV3-2,.
TGTGCCAGCAGCCAATACAGGGGGCGGAACACTGAAGCTTTCTTT,CASSQYRGRNTEAFF,15,TRBJ1-1,.,TRBV4-2,TRBD1
TGTGCCACCCTCAGCAGGATCATGAACACTGAAGCTTTCTTT,CATLSRIMNTEAFF,14,TRBJ1-1,.,TRBV19,.
TGTGCCAGCAGCCAACCGGCAGGGGGTAGCTACACCTTC,CASSQPAGGSYTF,13,TRBJ1-2,.,TRBV3-1/TRBV3-2,TRBD1
TGTGCCAGCAGTGGTCTAGCGAGACTAGCCAAAAACATTCAGTACTTC,CASSGLARLAKNIQYF,16,TRBJ2-4,once,TRBV2,.
TGTGCCAGTAGTAATAGAGGGGGCACAGATACGCAGTATTTT,CASSNRGGTDTQYF,14,TRBJ2-3,.,TRBV19,.
TGTGCCAGCAGTACACCGGGACAGGGATATCAGCCCCAGCATTTT,CASSTPGQGYQPQHF,15,TRBJ1-5,.,TRBV28,TRBD1
TGTGCCAGCTCACCTAGCACAGATACGCAGTATTTT,CASSPSTDTQYF,12,TRBJ2-3,.,TRBV18,.
TGTGCCAGCAGCCACCAGGGGGGCTCCTACAATGAGCAGTTCTTC,CASSHQGGSYNEQFF,15,TRBJ2-1,.,TRBV3-1/TRBV3-2,.
TGTGCCAGCAGTTACTCGACAGCGGGGGGTTCCTACGAGCAGTACTTC,CASSYSTAGGSYEQYF,16,TRBJ2-7,.,TRBV6-2/TRBV6-3,TRBD2
TGTGCCAGCAGCCCAGGACAGGGGGCGCTTCAGCCCCAGCATTTT,CASSPGQGALQPQHF,15,TRBJ1-5,.,TRBV9,TRBD1
TGTGCCAGCAGCCCCCTACTCCGACAGCAAGAGACCCAGTACTTC,CASSPLLRQQETQYF,15,TRBJ2-5,few,TRBV13,.
TGTGCCAGCAGCGCCCCCGGGGGGTTTTATGGAACAGATACGCAGTATTTT,CASSAPGGFYGTDTQYF,17,TRBJ2-3,.,TRBV9,TRBD2
TGTGCCAGCAGTTACACAAACTTAGGCGTACCGGATGGCTACACCTTC,CASSYTNLGVPDGYTF,16,TRBJ1-2,.,TRBV6-6,.
TGTGCCAGCAGCTTAGCAGGGGGGGCTAATGAAAAACTGTTTTTT,CASSLAGGANEKLFF,15,TRBJ1-4,once,TRBV7-2,.
TGCGCCAGCAGCTTGGACAGTGGCTACACCTTC,CASSLDSGYTF,11,TRBJ1-2,.,TRBV5-1,.
TGTGCCAGCAGATCGGACAGACCGAATCAGCCCCAGCATTTT,CASRSDRPNQPQHF,14,TRBJ1-5,.,TRBV27,.
TGTGCCAGCAGTAGACAGGGGGCAGGAGAAAAACTGTTTTTT,CASSRQGAGEKLFF,14,TRBJ1-4,.,TRBV5-5,TRBD1
TGTGCCAGCAAATTAAGCACAGGGTCCCACAATGAGCAGTTCTTC,CASKLSTGSHNEQFF,15,TRBJ2-1,.,TRBV27,.
TGTGCCAGCAGTTCCGACAGGGAACTCCCCGGGGAGCTGTTTTTT,CASSSDRELPGELFF,15,TRBJ2-2,.,TRBV6-5,TRBD1
TGTGCCAGCTCATCCTTACAGGGTAGGGAATGGGATACTGAAGCTTTCTTT,CASSSLQGREWDTEAFF,17,TRBJ1-1,.,TRBV18,.
TGTGCCAGTAGCTCTGGACGGACCGTTCAGCCCCAGCATTTT,CASSSGRTVQPQHF,14,TRBJ1-5,.,TRBV19,.
TGTGCCAGCGGGAGACAGGGGGCGGAGATCGGCGAGCAGTACTTC,CASGRQGAEIGEQYF,15,TRBJ2-7,.,TRBV2,TRBD1
TGTGCCAGCGGCGGGACGGCTACAGATACGCAGTATTTT,CASGGTATDTQYF,13,TRBJ2-3,.,TRBV27,.